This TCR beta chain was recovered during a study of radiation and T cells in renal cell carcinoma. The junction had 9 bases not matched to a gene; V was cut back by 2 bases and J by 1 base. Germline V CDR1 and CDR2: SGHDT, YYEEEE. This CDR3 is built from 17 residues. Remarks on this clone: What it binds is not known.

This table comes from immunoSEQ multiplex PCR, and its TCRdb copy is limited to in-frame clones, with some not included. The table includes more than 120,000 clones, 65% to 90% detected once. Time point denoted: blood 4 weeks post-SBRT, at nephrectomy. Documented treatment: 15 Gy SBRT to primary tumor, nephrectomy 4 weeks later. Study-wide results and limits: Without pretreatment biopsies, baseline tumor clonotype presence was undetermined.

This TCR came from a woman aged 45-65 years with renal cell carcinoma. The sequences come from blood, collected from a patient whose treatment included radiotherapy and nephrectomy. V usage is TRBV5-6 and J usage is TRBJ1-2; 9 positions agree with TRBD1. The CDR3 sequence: CASSLTGTGLVNYGYTF. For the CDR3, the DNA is TGTGCCAGCAGCTTAACCGGGACAGGGCTTGTTAACTATGGCTACACCTTC.